This TCR beta chain comes out of a study of shared clonotypes between healthy human individuals. Naive-designated CD8 cells lacked CD45RO, were positively enriched for CCR7, and omitted terminally differentiated effector memory CD45RA+ cells. Measured with immunoSEQ multiplex PCR; TCRdb has only the in-frame clones, and not every one. Of roughly 890,000 clones in the sample, roughly 92% were seen once. V was pared by 4 bases and J by 0 bases, with 8 bases of the junction left unmatched. The CDR3 is 16 residues long. CDR1 is MNHEY and CDR2 is SMNVEV in the germline V gene (reference sequence). The origin of this receptor is a man aged 25-45 years in good health. Sequenced input: naive CD8+ T cells sorted from blood. The chain carries TRBV27 and TRBJ2-7; 8 nucleotides line up with TRBD1. The CDR3 protein is CASSWDGTGSSYEQYF. CDR3 sequence (DNA): TGTGCCAGCAGTTGGGATGGGACAGGTAGCTCCTACGAGCAGTACTTC.